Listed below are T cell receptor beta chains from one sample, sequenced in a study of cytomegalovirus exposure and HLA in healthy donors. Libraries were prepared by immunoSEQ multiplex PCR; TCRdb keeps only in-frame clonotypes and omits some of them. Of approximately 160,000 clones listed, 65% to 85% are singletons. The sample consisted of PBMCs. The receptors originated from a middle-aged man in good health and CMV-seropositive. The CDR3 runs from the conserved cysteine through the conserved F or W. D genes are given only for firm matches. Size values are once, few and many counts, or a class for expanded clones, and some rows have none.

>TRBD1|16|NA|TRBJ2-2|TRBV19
TGTGCCAGTACGTCCCACAGGGGAACCAACACCGGGGAGCTGTTTTTT
CASTSHRGTNTGELFF
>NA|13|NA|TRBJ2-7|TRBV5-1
TGCGCCAGCAGCTCTGCAGGGTCCTACGAGCAGTACTTC
CASSSAGSYEQYF
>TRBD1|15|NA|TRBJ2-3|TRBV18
TGTGCCAGCTCACCCGGACAGGGAAGCACAGATACGCAGTATTTT
CASSPGQGSTDTQYF
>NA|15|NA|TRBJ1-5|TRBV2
TGTGCCAGCACTCCTCGCGGGGGGAGCAATCAGCCCCAGCATTTT
CASTPRGGSNQPQHF
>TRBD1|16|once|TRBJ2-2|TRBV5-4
TGTGCCAGCAGCTTCGGACAGGGGTCCCCATCCGGGGAGCTGTTTTTT
CASSFGQGSPSGELFF
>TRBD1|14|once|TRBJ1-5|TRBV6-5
TGTGCCAGCAGGCCCGGACAGGGTGGAAAGCCCCAGCATTTT
CASRPGQGGKPQHF
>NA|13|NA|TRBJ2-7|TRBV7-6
TGTGCCAGCAGCTTAGCTTCCGTCAGAAAGTGGTACTTC
CASSLASVRKWYF
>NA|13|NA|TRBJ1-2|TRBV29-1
TGCAGCGTCCGAAGCGGGGGGCTAGGAGGCTACACCTTC
CSVRSGGLGGYTF
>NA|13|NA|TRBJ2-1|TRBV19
TGTGCCAGTAGTATAGGTAGAAACAATGAGCAGTTCTTC
CASSIGRNNEQFF
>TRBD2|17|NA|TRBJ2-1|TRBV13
TGTGCCAGCAGCTTCCTTAGCGGGCCTAGCTCCTACAATGAGCAGTTCTTC
CASSFLSGPSSYNEQFF
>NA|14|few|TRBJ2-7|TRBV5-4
TGTGCCAGCTCCCCCGAGGCCCGCTCCTACGAGCAGTACTTC
CASSPEARSYEQYF
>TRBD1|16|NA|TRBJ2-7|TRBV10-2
TGCGCCAGCAGTGAGGCTGACAGGGTCGGAACCTACGAGCAGTACTTC
CASSEADRVGTYEQYF
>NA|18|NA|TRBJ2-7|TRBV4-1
TGCGCCAGCAGCCTCATCAGTGGGTTGATGGGAGGAACTTACGAGCAGTACTTC
CASSLISGLMGGTYEQYF
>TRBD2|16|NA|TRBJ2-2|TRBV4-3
TGCGCCAGCAGCCAGCTAGCGGGAAGAGACCCGGGGGAGCTGTTTTTT
CASSQLAGRDPGELFF
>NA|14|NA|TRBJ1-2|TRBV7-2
TGTGCCAGCAGCCCAAGACAGGAAAACTATGGCTACACCTTC
CASSPRQENYGYTF
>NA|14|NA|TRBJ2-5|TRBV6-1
TGTGCCAGCATGGAGTCGATCTTACAAGAGACCCAGTACTTC
CASMESILQETQYF
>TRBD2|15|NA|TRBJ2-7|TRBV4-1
TGCGCCAGCAGCCCGGAAAGCGGGGCGGGCCACGAGCAGTACTTC
CASSPESGAGHEQYF
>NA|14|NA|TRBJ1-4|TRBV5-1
TGCGCCAGCAGCCGGGGCGGGAGGAATGAAAAACTGTTTTTT
CASSRGGRNEKLFF
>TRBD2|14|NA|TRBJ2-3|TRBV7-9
TGTGCCAGCAGCCCTAGCGGGAGCACAGATACGCAGTATTTT
CASSPSGSTDTQYF
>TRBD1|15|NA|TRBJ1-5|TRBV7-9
TGTGCCAGCAGCTTTGGTGGACAGGGGAATCAGCCCCAGCATTTT
CASSFGGQGNQPQHF
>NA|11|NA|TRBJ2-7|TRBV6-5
TGTGCCAGCAGTTACGGCCGAGAGCAGTACTTC
CASSYGREQYF
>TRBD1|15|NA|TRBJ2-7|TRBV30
TGTGCCTGGAGTGCTACCGGGACAGGGGGAAGGGAGCAGTACTTC
CAWSATGTGGREQYF
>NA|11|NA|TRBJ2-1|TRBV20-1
TGCAGTGCTAGAAGCCCCGGTGAGCAGTTCTTC
CSARSPGEQFF
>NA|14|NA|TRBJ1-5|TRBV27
TGTGCCAGCAGCGGGGCGGGGCAGAGTCAGCCCCAGCATTTT
CASSGAGQSQPQHF
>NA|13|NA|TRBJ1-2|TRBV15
TGTGCCACCAGCAGGGGGCAGGGCTATGGCTACACCTTC
CATSRGQGYGYTF
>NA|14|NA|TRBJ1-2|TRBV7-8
TGTGCCAGCAGCTTGTCAGGGTGGGACTATGGCTACACCTTC
CASSLSGWDYGYTF
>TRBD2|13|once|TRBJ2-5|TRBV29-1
TGCAGCGGCCAGCGGGGGGCACAAGAGACCCAGTACTTC
CSGQRGAQETQYF
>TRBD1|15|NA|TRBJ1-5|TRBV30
TGTGCCTGGAGTGTAGGTGGGACAGGGTATCAGCCCCAGCATTTT
CAWSVGGTGYQPQHF
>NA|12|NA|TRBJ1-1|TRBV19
TGTGCCAGTGCGGACAGGAACACTGAAGCTTTCTTT
CASADRNTEAFF
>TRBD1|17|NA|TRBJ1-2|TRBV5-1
TGCGCCAGCAGCTCCCGGGACAGATCCCGTCCACCGTATGGCTACACCTTC
CASSSRDRSRPPYGYTF
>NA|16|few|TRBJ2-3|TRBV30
TGTGCCTGGAGTGGATCCCTCGTGGAGGCCCCAGATACGCAGTATTTT
CAWSGSLVEAPDTQYF
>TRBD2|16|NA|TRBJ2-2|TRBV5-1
TGCGCCAGCAGCTTGGCTAGCGGGCGAGACACCGGGGAGCTGTTTTTT
CASSLASGRDTGELFF
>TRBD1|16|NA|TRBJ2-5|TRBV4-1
TGCGCCAGCAGCCAAGGGAGGGACAGGGCCCAAGAGACCCAGTACTTC
CASSQGRDRAQETQYF
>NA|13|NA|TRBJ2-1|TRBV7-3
TGTGCCAGCAGCGACTCCTCCTACAATGAGCAGTTCTTC
CASSDSSYNEQFF
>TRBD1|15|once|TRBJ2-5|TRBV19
TGTGCCAGTAGTATAGTGCCGACAGGGAGAGAGACCCAGTACTTC
CASSIVPTGRETQYF
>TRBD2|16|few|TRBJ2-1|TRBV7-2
TGTGCCAGCAGCCCCCAAGGGGCGGGGGGGAGAAATGAGCAGTTCTTC
CASSPQGAGGRNEQFF
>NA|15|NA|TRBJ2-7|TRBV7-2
TGTGCCAGCAGCCCCCGGGACTTCCTCTCCTACGAGCAGTACTTC
CASSPRDFLSYEQYF
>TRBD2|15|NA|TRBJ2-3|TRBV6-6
TGTGCCAGCAGTTACGGCGGGAGGGCAGGAGATACGCAGTATTTT
CASSYGGRAGDTQYF
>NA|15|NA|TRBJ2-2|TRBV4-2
TGTGCCAGCAGCCAAGATTATAAGAACACCGGGGAGCTGTTTTTT
CASSQDYKNTGELFF
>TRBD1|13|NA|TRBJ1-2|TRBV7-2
TGTGCCAGCAGCCTCCGGGACAGGATTTCCTACACCTTC
CASSLRDRISYTF
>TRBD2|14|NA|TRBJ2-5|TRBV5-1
TGCGCCAGCAGCTTGGTAGCGGGAGAAGAGACCCAGTACTTC
CASSLVAGEETQYF
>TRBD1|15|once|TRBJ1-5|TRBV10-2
TGCGCCAGCAGTGAGATGGGGACAGCCCGGCAGCCCCAGCATTTT
CASSEMGTARQPQHF
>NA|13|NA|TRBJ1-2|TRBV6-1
TGTGCCAGCAGCCGGACGGAGGTCTATGGCTACACCTTC
CASSRTEVYGYTF
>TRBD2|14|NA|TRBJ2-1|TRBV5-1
TGCGCCAGCAGCTCCATTGGACTAGCGGGAGAGCAGTTCTTC
CASSSIGLAGEQFF
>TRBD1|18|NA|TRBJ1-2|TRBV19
TGTGCCAGTAGTATACCAGGGGGGACCGGGGGTTCGCGCTATGGCTACACCTTC
CASSIPGGTGGSRYGYTF
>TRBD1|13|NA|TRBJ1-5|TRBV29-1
TGCAGCGCCCGGGACAGGATGGATCAGCCCCAGCATTTT
CSARDRMDQPQHF
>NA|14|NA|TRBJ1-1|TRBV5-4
TGTGCCAGCAGGAGTGGTGGGGCGACCACTGAAGCTTTCTTT
CASRSGGATTEAFF
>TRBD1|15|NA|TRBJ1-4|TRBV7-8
TGTGCCAGCAGTCTTACAGGGGGCAGAATCGAAAAACTGTTTTTT
CASSLTGGRIEKLFF
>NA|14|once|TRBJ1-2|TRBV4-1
TGCGCCAGCAGCCTGAGGCAGGGTAACTATGGCTACACCTTC
CASSLRQGNYGYTF
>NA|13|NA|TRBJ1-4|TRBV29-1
TGCAGCGTCCCTGGACAGTATAATGAAAAACTGTTTTTT
CSVPGQYNEKLFF
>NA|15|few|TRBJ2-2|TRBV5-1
TGCGCCAGCAGCTTGTTTGGCTCAGACACCGGGGAGCTGTTTTTT
CASSLFGSDTGELFF
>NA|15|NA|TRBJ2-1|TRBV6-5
TGTGCCAGCAGTTACTACTCGGTCCAGGCGTATGAGCAGTTCTTC
CASSYYSVQAYEQFF
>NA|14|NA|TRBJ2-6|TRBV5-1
TGCGCCAGCAGCTTAGACTTCGGGGCCAACGTCCTGACTTTC
CASSLDFGANVLTF
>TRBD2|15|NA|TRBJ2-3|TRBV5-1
TGCGCCAGCAGCTTGCCCGGGGGGGCCGCAGATACGCAGTATTTT
CASSLPGGAADTQYF
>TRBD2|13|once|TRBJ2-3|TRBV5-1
TGCGCCAGCAACGCGGGGGGCACAGATACGCAGTATTTT
CASNAGGTDTQYF
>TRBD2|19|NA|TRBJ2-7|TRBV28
TGTGCCAGCAGTTCCCCGGGTGGTAGCGGGAGGGCCCGCCCCTACGAGCAGTACTTC
CASSSPGGSGRARPYEQYF